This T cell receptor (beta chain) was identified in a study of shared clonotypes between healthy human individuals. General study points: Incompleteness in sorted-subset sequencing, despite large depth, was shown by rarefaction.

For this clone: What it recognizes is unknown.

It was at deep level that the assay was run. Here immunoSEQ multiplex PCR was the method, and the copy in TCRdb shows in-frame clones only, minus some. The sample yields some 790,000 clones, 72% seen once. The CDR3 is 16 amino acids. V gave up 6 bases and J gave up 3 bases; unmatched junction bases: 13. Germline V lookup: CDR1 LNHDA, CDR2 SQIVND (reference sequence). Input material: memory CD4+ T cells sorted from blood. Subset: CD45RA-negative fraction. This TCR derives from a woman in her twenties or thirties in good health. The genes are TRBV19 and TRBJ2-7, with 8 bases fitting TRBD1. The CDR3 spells CASRDKAGTGFYEQYF. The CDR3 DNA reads TGTGCCAGTAGGGACAAAGCCGGGACAGGATTCTACGAGCAGTACTTC.